Listed below are T cell receptor beta chains from one sample, sequenced in a study of blood T cell repertoires in COVID-19. TCRdb keeps only in-frame clones here, not all; method: immunoSEQ multiplex PCR. The repertoire includes more than 350,000 clones, about 90% of them detected once, and around 3% sits in the top ten. The sample comprised peripheral blood. These receptors originate from a woman in her twenties or thirties with COVID-19, enrolled during active disease. CDR3s leave out the opening cysteine and the closing phenylalanine or tryptophan. Each record gives: V gene, CDR3 length, J gene, CDR3 protein.

>TRBV10-1|13|TRBJ2-1
ASSTGTGMYNEQF
>TRBV29-1|10|TRBJ1-1
SVGRMDTEAF
>TRBV4-3|13|TRBJ2-1
ASSQTTRVSNEQF
>TRBV7-9|12|TRBJ2-3
ASSMRWGRDTQY
>TRBV13|14|TRBJ2-7
ASSNGLAGFRGGQY
>TRBV9|11|TRBJ1-2
ASSVRTGEGYT
>TRBV15|15|TRBJ1-3
ATSREREVLSGNTIY
>TRBV13|13|TRBJ1-4
ASSPGRTDNEKLF
>TRBV7-9|10|TRBJ2-7
ASSSGQSEQY
>TRBV19|14|TRBJ2-2
ASSTQGQQMTGELF
>TRBV15|12|TRBJ2-5
ATAMGGPQETQY
>TRBV6-5|13|TRBJ2-5
ASSYSHRGQETQY
>TRBV11-2|12|TRBJ2-2
ASRGGRNTGELF
>TRBV7-2|15|TRBJ2-2
ASSDGLAGGWPGELF
>TRBV24-1|11|TRBJ2-1
ATSDFPGPKQF
>TRBV11-2|13|TRBJ2-3
ASSLGDYITDTQY
>TRBV2|12|TRBJ2-1
ASLGQGVYNEQF
>TRBV6-5|14|TRBJ2-5
ASSYSNRGSEETQY
>TRBV12-3/TRBV12-4|11|TRBJ2-5
ASSFRGLETQY
>TRBV9|13|TRBJ2-7
ASSAGHDTWYEQY
>TRBV27|10|TRBJ1-1
ASSLGGSEAF
>TRBV29-1|11|TRBJ1-4
SVERSINEKLF
>TRBV7-2|14|TRBJ2-2
ASSLERGTNTGELF
>TRBV6-5|12|TRBJ1-5
ASSPYRGNQPQH
>TRBV6-2/TRBV6-3|15|TRBJ2-1
ASSYGSGDLFWNEQF
>TRBV9|13|TRBJ1-3
ASSEGRQAVSTIY
>TRBV6-5|12|TRBJ1-1
ASSTGRFRLSAF
>TRBV7-6|12|TRBJ1-4
ASSRGQGGEKLF
>TRBV19|14|TRBJ2-7
ASSTPGVRSSYEQY
>TRBV5-6|11|TRBJ2-1
AGGLAGYNEQF
>TRBV6-1|14|TRBJ1-2
ASSAQQGGPNYGYT
>TRBV2|15|TRBJ2-5
ASRLGTGGRKGETQY
>TRBV21-1|19|TRBJ2-7
ASSKEYRRGRLRSQAYEQY
>TRBV11-3|13|TRBJ2-2
ASSLAGGSPGELF
>TRBV19|15|TRBJ1-5
ASATRLSVYDNQPQH
>TRBV29-1|11|TRBJ2-1
SVAGGTYNEQF
>TRBV28|13|TRBJ1-1
ASSWDRGVNTEAF
>TRBV19|14|TRBJ2-1
ASSIQGLAPYNEQF
>TRBV29-1|13|TRBJ2-3
SVKARGGGTDTQY
>TRBV6-4|13|TRBJ2-1
ASSVKLGPYNEQF
>TRBV6-2/TRBV6-3|13|TRBJ2-1
ASSYGQGAYNEQF
>TRBV29-1|15|TRBJ1-1
SAQDRARTKMNTEAF
>TRBV21-1|13|TRBJ1-6
ASSKDSKGDSPLH
>TRBV4-3|12|TRBJ1-1
ASSRGGQNTEAF
>TRBV7-7|11|TRBJ2-1
ASSSAPYDEQF
>TRBV6-5|11|TRBJ1-2
ASSPLGGDGYT
>TRBV19|14|TRBJ2-7
ASSIEAGRGNYEQY
>TRBV6-5|13|TRBJ1-4
ASSYSTATNEKLF
>TRBV4-1|13|TRBJ1-5
ASSQGRGQLQPQH
>TRBV29-1|8|TRBJ2-1
SVGGKEQF
>TRBV10-3|11|TRBJ1-2
AISESGSYGYT
>TRBV5-6|11|TRBJ1-5
ASSLAGIQPQH
>TRBV15|13|TRBJ1-4
ATSRVTGSNEKLF
>TRBV19|13|TRBJ1-5
ASSTGRHKDQPQH
>TRBV2|14|TRBJ1-5
ASGPGQAAPSQPQH
>TRBV24-1|14|TRBJ2-2
ATSVKQGAVPGELF
>TRBV5-1|13|TRBJ1-2
ASSGDSARDYGYT
>TRBV18|14|TRBJ2-3
ASSPPLGPTPDTQY
>TRBV23-1|13|TRBJ2-1
ASRYGQGNGNEQF
>TRBV27|10|TRBJ1-2
ASKGEGYGYT